These T cell receptor beta chains were read from a single sample in a study of blood T cell repertoires in COVID-19. Only in-frame clones appear in the TCRdb table, and some are missing; sequencing was by immunoSEQ multiplex PCR. The sample includes roughly 480,000 clones, 75% to 90% seen only once; the top ten take about 0.91%. Material for sequencing was peripheral blood. The receptors were gathered from a man younger than 35 with COVID-19, enrolled during active disease. The CDR3 runs from the conserved cysteine through the conserved F or W. Each record gives: V gene, CDR3 protein.

TRBV2	CASTERGIVPYNEQFF
TRBV5-1	CASTVNGQDDGYTF
TRBV10-3	CAISGGDSGTIYF
TRBV7-9	CASSQSHRGDTQYF
TRBV5-6	CASSSTGTGGLVPHEQFF
TRBV11-2	CASSLIPGQMNTEAFF
TRBV6-1	CASSESGDSSTDTQYF
TRBV19	CASKGELYSYNSPLHF
TRBV23-1	CASSPGDTEAFF
TRBV5-6	CASSLGSSSGNTIYF
TRBV5-4	CASSLAGGRAGWADTQYF
TRBV6-5	CASSSRKQGTGELFF
TRBV18	CASSPPRDRGLTEAFF
TRBV5-1	CASSAPDRDRETQYF
TRBV7-9	CASSSSEIRDRGRDTQYF
TRBV29-1	CSAANPPQPQHF
TRBV2	CASSADPFRTTPLHF
TRBV6-5	CASIIQESSYEQYF
TRBV7-6	CASSSGPLARQETQYF
TRBV3-1/TRBV3-2	CASSSTNYGYTF
TRBV7-9	CATTGQLTYEQYF
TRBV27	CASSYRGRTNEKLFF
TRBV9	CASSVAGRGTWVQPQHF
TRBV24-1	CATSEGTNYGYTF
TRBV7-9	CASSQRWLARHNEQFF
TRBV30	CAWSHDRGTEAFF
TRBV11-2	CASSSNRETQYF
TRBV15	CATSPSHRVEGNNSPLHF
TRBV7-9	CASSFGPNEKLFF
TRBV27	CASSSGAGQGNYEQYF
TRBV12-5	CASGLDGAGGRDNEQFF
TRBV11-3	CASSAPGFSYNEQFF
TRBV19	CASSMGTGGHEQYF
TRBV6-5	CASSYSLAGDQPQHF
TRBV5-1	CASSLIGATYNEQFF
TRBV19	CATKWRTDGYNEQFF
TRBV9	CASSVQGAGRETQYF
TRBV27	CASSPRTGHTDTQYF
TRBV24-1	CATSDPRSGGPTDTQYF
TRBV29-1	CSVWTASSGNTIYF
TRBV2	CASSERTTQRTQYF
TRBV29-1	CSVSGGPTGELFF
TRBV19	CASSNRDRGFDQPQHF
TRBV5-6	CASSLISSTDTQYF
TRBV18	CASSPRTSGRTSYEQYF